There are many counts of the clone carrying this T cell receptor (beta chain). The data belong to a study of metastatic and nonmetastatic thyroid tumors. Whole-study context: Where malignant and benign thyroid patients were concerned, repertoires were compared across blood and tumor or nodule tissue.

In the source study's methods: For papillary thyroid cancer, a distant-metastasis classifier was constructed from CDR3 differences observed across clinicopathological groups. TCRdb called clones again from the PCR reads with MiXCR. Here the V and J calls rest on TCRdb's processing, not on the authors' analysis. The repertoire consists of 85,000 to 95,000 clones, with more than 13% occurring once and the leading ten covering 3.6%. Nobody among the patients had been given any treatment before thyroid surgery. CDR1 is MNHNS and CDR2 is SASEGT in the germline V gene. The V end was cut by 5 bases, the J end by 2 bases, with 22 bases between. This CDR3 contains 17 residues.

The rearrangement joins TRBV6-1 to TRBJ2-7; D may be TRBD1 (6 bases). The receptor was derived from a female donor with papillary thyroid cancer or a benign thyroid nodule (not recorded which). Some clones in this sample may be carry-over from other donors' samples. Sequenced: blood. The CDR3 nucleotides are TGTGCCAGCAGTCGTTACCTTAGGACAGCCGTAACCTACGAGCAGTACTTC. The encoded protein is CASSRYLRTAVTYEQYF.